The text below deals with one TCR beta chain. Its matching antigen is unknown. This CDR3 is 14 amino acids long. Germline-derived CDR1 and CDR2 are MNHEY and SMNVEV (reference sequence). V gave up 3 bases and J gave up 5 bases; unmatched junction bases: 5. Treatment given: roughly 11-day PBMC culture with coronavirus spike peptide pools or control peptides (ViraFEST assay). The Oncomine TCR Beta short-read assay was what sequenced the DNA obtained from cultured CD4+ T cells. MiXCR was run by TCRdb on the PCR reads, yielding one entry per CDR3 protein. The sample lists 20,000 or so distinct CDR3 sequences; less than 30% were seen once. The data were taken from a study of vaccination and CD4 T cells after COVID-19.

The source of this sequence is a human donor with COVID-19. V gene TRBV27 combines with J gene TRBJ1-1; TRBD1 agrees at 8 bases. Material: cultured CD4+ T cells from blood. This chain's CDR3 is CASSFRQGRTEAFF. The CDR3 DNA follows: TGTGCCAGCAGTTTCCGACAGGGGAGGACTGAAGCTTTCTTT.